This T cell receptor (beta chain) was identified in a study of T cell responses to AZD1222 COVID-19 vaccine. Sequencing used immunoSEQ multiplex PCR; TCRdb keeps in-frame clones, though not all of them. The table lists about 170,000 clones, around 85% of them singletons. The CDR3 contains 16 residues. The ends lost 3 bases at V and 1 base at J; junction bases unmatched: 4. CDR1 is SGDLS and CDR2 is YYNGEE in the germline V gene. This sequence originates from an adult who received the AZD1222 COVID-19 vaccine. The sequences come from peripheral blood, collected 28 days after the second AZD1222 dose. The chain joins TRBV9 to TRBJ2-2; 9 nucleotides agree with TRBD1. The CDR3 is CASSDPGQGNTGELFF. CDR3 in DNA: TGTGCCAGCAGCGATCCGGGACAGGGGAACACCGGGGAGCTGTTTTTT.